Each of the 24 T cell receptor beta chains below was sequenced from the same sample in a study of a mutant IDH1 vaccine in newly diagnosed glioma. Some clones are missing from TCRdb's copy, which holds only in-frame ones; the method was immunoSEQ multiplex PCR. This repertoire shows tens of thousands of clones, roughly two thirds found once; its top ten account for 4% to 5.5%. Time point indicated: week 47, end of study. Doses comprised 300 ug of mutant IDH1 20-mer peptide each, plus topical imiquimod. Their antigens are not known. The input for sequencing was peripheral blood mononuclear cells (PBMCs), taken from a glioma patient whose treatment included an IDH1 peptide vaccine. These receptors were obtained from a man aged 35-49 years with glioma. Some clones in this sample may be carry-over from other donors' samples.

This clone has just one count. The chain is built from TRBV14 and TRBJ2-7; the D call may be TRBD1 or TRBD2 (6 bases each). Per the germline V gene, CDR1 is SGHDN and CDR2 is FVKESK. V lost 0 bases, J lost 6 bases, and 12 bases lay in between. The CDR3 is made up of 14 amino acids. The CDR3 reads CASSQEWGAGEQYF. In DNA, the CDR3 is TGTGCCAGCAGCCAAGAATGGGGGGCAGGCGAGCAGTACTTC.

This chain links TRBV5-1 with TRBJ2-1, with D possibly matching TRBD1 (5 bases). This CDR3 is 17 amino acids long. V was cut by 0 bases and J by 9 bases, with 22 bases left in between. CDR1 SGHRS and CDR2 YFSETQ come from the germline V gene. The CDR3 DNA follows: TGCGCCAGCAGCTTGGCCGTCTCAGGGAACGATATTGGTGAGCAGTTCTTC. It encodes CASSLAVSGNDIGEQFF.

The count of this clone is one. The chain uses TRBV29-1 and TRBJ2-7; TRBD1 matches 8 bases. CDR1 and CDR2 from the germline V gene are SQVTM and ANQGSEA. After removal of 7 bases from V and 5 bases from J, the junction contained 10 bases not matched to a gene. This CDR3 comprises 13 residues. The CDR3 is CSAMTGDLNEQYF. The CDR3 nucleotides are TGCAGCGCCATGACAGGGGATCTCAACGAGCAGTACTTC.

The rearrangement uses TRBV6-7 and TRBJ2-5, with D perhaps matching TRBD2 (5 bases). Being an ORF, TRBV6-7 has a function that is uncertain. The CDR3 is made up of 8 amino acids. The V end was cut by 9 bases, the J end by 9 bases, with 5 bases between. CDR3 protein: CARRAQYF. In nucleotides, the CDR3 is TGTGCCAGGCGGGCCCAGTACTTC.

Only a few counts were recorded for this clone. V gene TRBV25-1 combines with J gene TRBJ2-6; D gene unclear. Trimming removed 5 bases from V and 3 bases from J, with 2 bases in between. CDR1 is MGHDK and CDR2 is SYGVNS in the germline V gene. The CDR3 loop spans 12 amino acids. In DNA form, the CDR3 reads TGTGCCAGCAGTATTGGGGCCAACGTCCTGACTTTC. It specifies CASSIGANVLTF.

By share, this clone ranks as medium-sized (0.01 to 0.1%). J is TRBJ1-4 and V is TRBV2; no definite D call. Germline V lookup: CDR1 SNHLY, CDR2 FYNNEI. V lost 7 bases, J lost 5 bases, and 14 bases lay in between. There are 14 residues in the CDR3. CDR3 DNA: TGTGCCAGCAATAGAGAACAGAAGAATGAAAAACTGTTTTTT. This encodes CASNREQKNEKLFF. The variable domain in full, with the rest retrieved from reference TRBV2 and TRBJ1-4, is EPEVTQTPSHQVTQMGQEVILRCVPISNHLYFYWYRQILGQKVEFLVSFYNNEISEKSEIFDDQFSVERPDGSNFTLKIRSTKLEDSAMYFCASNREQKNEKLFFGSGTQLSVL.

This clone was counted a single time. V usage is TRBV15 and J usage is TRBJ2-5, with TRBD2 as a possible D gene (6 bases). Trimming took off 3 bases at V and 5 bases at J, with 13 bases between the two ends. Germline V gene sequence: CDR1 LNHNV, CDR2 YYDKDF (reference sequence). This CDR3 region has 14 residues. Here the CDR3 reads CATSREGRGETQYF. The CDR3 nucleotides read TGTGCCACCAGCAGGGAGGGTCGAGGGGAGACCCAGTACTTC. Variable domain in full (rest from reference TRBV15 and TRBJ2-5): DAMVIQNPRYQVTQFGKPVTLSCSQTLNHNVMYWYQQKSSQAPKLLFHYYDKDFNNEADTPDNFQSRRPNTSFCFLDIRSPGLGDTAMYLCATSREGRGETQYFGPGTRLLVL.

The chain uses TRBV2 and TRBJ2-1; tentatively, D is TRBD2 (5 bases). Germline V gene data show CDR1 as SNHLY and CDR2 as FYNNEI. This CDR3 region has 12 residues. Deletions cut 4 bases from V and 9 bases from J, with 10 bases between. The CDR3 is CASSGSGGEQFF. In DNA form, the CDR3 reads TGTGCCAGCAGTGGAAGCGGAGGTGAGCAGTTCTTC.

This chain links TRBV10-3 with TRBJ1-1, with D maybe TRBD1 (5 bases). This CDR3 has 16 residues. CDR1 ENHRY and CDR2 SYGVKD come from the germline V gene. Trimming shortened V by 2 bases and J by 4 bases, and 17 bases separated the two germline ends. CDR3 nucleotides: TGTGCCATCAGTGAGGGGAGTGGGGGTAGGGGCACTGAAGCTTTCTTT. Amino acids: CAISEGSGGRGTEAFF.

The chain employs TRBV30 and TRBJ1-6; 7 bases match TRBD1. Germline CDR1 reads GTSNPN; CDR2 reads SVGIG (reference sequence). Germline trimming cut 4 bases from V and 7 bases from J; bases unmatched to any gene: 10. The CDR3 is 15 residues long. The CDR3 bases are TGTGCCTGGAAAGGGGTAATGGGACAGAATTCACCCCTCCACTTT. As protein: CAWKGVMGQNSPLHF. The full variable domain, rest sourced from reference TRBV30 and TRBJ1-6, is SQTIHQWPATLVQPVGSPLSLECTVEGTSNPNLYWYRQAAGRGLQLLFYSVGIGQISSEVPQNLSASRPQDRQFILSSKKLLLSDSGFYLCAWKGVMGQNSPLHFGNGTRLTVT.

The CDR3 region is CASSQEFRNEQYF. In nucleotides, the CDR3 is TGCGCCAGCAGCCAAGAATTCCGGAACGAGCAGTACTTC. The chain recombines TRBV4-1 with TRBJ2-7; D not certain. Germline assignment: CDR1 MGHRA and CDR2 YSYEKL. This CDR3 is built from 13 residues. Trimming stripped 0 bases from V and 5 bases from J, with 8 bases between.

This chain links TRBV6-1 with TRBJ2-7; no clear D. V was trimmed by 2 bases and J by 4 bases, leaving 9 bases between them. This CDR3 contains 13 residues. Germline CDR1 MNHNS, CDR2 SASEGT. The CDR3, as DNA: TGTGCCAGCAGTGAATCCCAAAAGTACGAGCAGTACTTC. Its translation: CASSESQKYEQYF.

The J gene is TRBJ1-6, the V gene TRBV10-3; D is uncertain. V was cut by 8 bases and J by 5 bases, with 13 bases left in between. CDR1 and CDR2 (germline): ENHRY, SYGVKD. The CDR3 is made up of 14 amino acids. DNA of the CDR3: TGTGCCATCGGAAGCAATCTCGATAATTCACCCCTCCACTTT. Amino acid sequence: CAIGSNLDNSPLHF.

The chain couples TRBV11-2 to TRBJ1-2, with a weak D call TRBD1 (6 bases). The CDR3 has 14 residues. V was clipped by 5 bases and J by 7 bases, with 17 bases between them. CDR1 SGHAT and CDR2 FQNNGV come from the germline V gene. The CDR3 sequence is CASSPYRGTGGYTF. Here the CDR3 DNA reads TGTGCCAGCAGCCCTTATAGGGGGACGGGTGGCTACACCTTC.

The gene calls are TRBV5-5 and TRBJ2-3; D possibly corresponds to TRBD1 (5 bases). Germline V gene data show CDR1 as SGHKS and CDR2 as YYEKEE (reference sequence). With 3 bases removed from V and 2 bases from J, the gap between germline ends came to 13 bases. CDR3 length equals 15 residues. The chain's CDR3 is CASSYQSGFTDTQYF. The CDR3 nucleotides are TGTGCCAGCAGCTACCAGTCAGGGTTCACAGATACGCAGTATTTT.

The gene calls are TRBV6-6 and TRBJ2-4; the D gene is possibly TRBD1 (5 bases). Looked up from germline, CDR1 is MNHNY and CDR2 is SVGAGI (reference sequence). This CDR3 contains 15 residues. With 0 bases removed from V and 5 bases from J, the gap between germline ends came to 11 bases. CDR3 amino acids: CASSYSGRVENIQYF. CDR3 nucleotides: TGTGCCAGCAGTTACTCGGGCAGGGTGGAAAACATTCAGTACTTC.

This sequence joins TRBV4-1 and TRBJ1-2; no firm D call. Germline CDR1 and CDR2: MGHRA and YSYEKL. The CDR3 is made up of 15 amino acids. Trimming stripped 0 bases from V and 8 bases from J, with 16 bases between. This CDR3 is CASSQERSLSEGYTF. The CDR3 nucleotides read TGCGCCAGCAGCCAAGAGCGGTCCCTTTCGGAAGGCTACACCTTC.

This clone came up a few times. This sequence joins TRBV7-2 and TRBJ2-7, with D unresolved. CDR1 is SGHTA and CDR2 is FQGNSA in the germline V gene. The CDR3 runs 15 residues. The V and J ends lost 6 bases and 6 bases respectively, with 21 bases between them. The CDR3 nucleotides are TGTGCCAGCAGATCTAGAGTGGGGAAATGGGGCGAGCAGTACTTC. Protein sequence: CASRSRVGKWGEQYF.

This chain links TRBV4-1 with TRBJ1-3; D is undetermined. The CDR3 length is 15 residues. Trimming pared 1 base from V and 5 bases from J, leaving 12 bases between. The germline gives CDR1 MGHRA, CDR2 YSYEKL. CDR3 residues: CASSQATGRRNTIYF. As DNA, the CDR3 is TGCGCCAGCAGCCAAGCGACGGGCCGTCGAAACACCATATATTTT.

The rearrangement uses TRBV14 and TRBJ2-1; possibly TRBD1 for D (6 bases). CDR3 length: 15 amino acids. Germline V gene lookup returns CDR1 SGHDN and CDR2 FVKESK. Deletions cut 2 bases from V and 4 bases from J, with 12 bases between. The CDR3 coding sequence is TGTGCCAGCAGCCAAAGAGGGGGAGCATACAATGAGCAGTTCTTC. Amino acid sequence: CASSQRGGAYNEQFF.

The chain employs TRBV11-2 and TRBJ2-7, with D possibly TRBD1 on 5 matching bases. Trimming took off 4 bases at V and 3 bases at J, with 16 bases between the two ends. The CDR3 is made up of 15 amino acids. CDR1 and CDR2 from the germline V gene are SGHAT and FQNNGV. The CDR3 DNA follows: TGTGCCAGCAGCTACCAGGGAAAGTCTGGCTACGAGCAGTACTTC. This translates into CASSYQGKSGYEQYF.

CDR3 loop: CASSHPDTEQYF. For the CDR3, the DNA is TGTGCCAGCAGCCACCCAGACACTGAGCAGTACTTC. V gene TRBV11-2 combines with J gene TRBJ2-7; no clear D. This CDR3 is built from 12 residues. Germline CDR1 is SGHAT and CDR2 is FQNNGV. V lost 5 bases, J lost 7 bases, and 12 bases lay in between. The full variable domain, in which reference TRBV11-2 and TRBJ2-7 provide the parts outside the CDR3, is EAGVAQSPRYKIIEKRQSVAFWCNPISGHATLYWYQQILGQGPKLLIQFQNNGVVDDSQLPKDRFSAERLKGVDSTLKIQPAKLEDSAVYLCASSHPDTEQYFGPGTRLTVT.

The chain recombines TRBV6-5 with TRBJ2-1; 8 bases agree with TRBD1. J gave up 0 bases and V 2 bases, and 0 bases lay outside the gene matches. Germline loops: CDR1 MNHEY, CDR2 SVGAGI. This CDR3 comprises 15 residues. CDR3 nucleotide sequence: TGTGCCAGCAGTTACGACAGGGGCTCCTACAATGAGCAGTTCTTC. It specifies CASSYDRGSYNEQFF.

V and J are TRBV4-2 and TRBJ2-1; D perhaps matches TRBD2 (5 bases). Looked up from germline, CDR1 is LGHNA and CDR2 is YNFKEQ. This CDR3 is built from 16 residues. Trimming stripped 3 bases from V and 7 bases from J, with 19 bases between. The CDR3 reads CASSQDAGSVRNEQFF. In DNA form, the CDR3 reads TGTGCCAGCAGCCAGGATGCGGGTTCCGTTCGAAATGAGCAGTTCTTC.